The rows below give T cell receptor beta chains drawn from one sample of a study of CD8+CD57+ T cells in acquired aplastic anemia. TCRdb independently ran MiXCR on the reads; one entry per CDR3 protein. The data hold roughly 63,000 distinct CDR3 sequences, with 45% to 60% observed a single time. Sequencing was done on a sample of sorted CD4+, CD8+, or CD8+CD57+ T cells (not recorded which) from PBMCs. All receptors come from a human donor in good health, serving as a control. The CDR3 runs from the conserved cysteine through the conserved F or W. The D gene is left open where the match is weak. Rows give clone size only sometimes, using once, few, many, or a class for an expanded clone.

V gene	D gene	clone size	J gene	CDR3 DNA	CDR3 protein
TRBV19	-	-	TRBJ1-1	TGTGCCAGTAGTATAGAGGGGCACGTGAACACTGAAGCTTTCTTT	CASSIEGHVNTEAFF
TRBV13	-	many	TRBJ2-7	TGTGCCAGCAGCTTAGGCCTGGGAGGTACGGACGAGCAGTACTTC	CASSLGLGGTDEQYF
TRBV5-1	TRBD1	-	TRBJ1-2	TGCGCCAGCAGCTTAGGGACAGTTTATGGCTACACCTTC	CASSLGTVYGYTF
TRBV7-9	TRBD2	many	TRBJ2-1	TGTGCCAGCAGCTTAATTGGACTAGCGGGGGCTTCCGGTGAGCAGTTCTTC	CASSLIGLAGASGEQFF
TRBV19	TRBD2	-	TRBJ2-5	TGTGCCAGCAGCCAAGGGCGGGGGGGCCTTGAGACCCAGTACTTC	CASSQGRGGLETQYF
TRBV24-1	-	-	TRBJ2-7	TGTGCCACCAGTGGGCGGGGGCCGGCCTACGAGCAGTACTTC	CATSGRGPAYEQYF
TRBV29-1	-	-	TRBJ2-5	TGCAGCGTTGCCACGGGTTTCCAAGAGACCCAGTACTTC	CSVATGFQETQYF
TRBV15	TRBD1	medium-sized	TRBJ2-7	TGTGCCACCAGCAGAAACCGACAGGGCCACGCTCGATACGAGCAGTACTTC	CATSRNRQGHARYEQYF
TRBV15	-	-	TRBJ2-7	TGTGCCACCAGCAGTTTCGGGTTCCACGAGCAGTACTTC	CATSSFGFHEQYF
TRBV7-9	TRBD1	many	TRBJ1-1	TGTGCCAGCAGCTTATCGTTACAGGGGGCTCTGAACACTGAAGCTTTCTTT	CASSLSLQGALNTEAFF
TRBV9	TRBD2	many	TRBJ2-1	TGTGCCAGCAGCGTCGGGGGGGAGGGCTGGAATGAGCAGTTCTTC	CASSVGGEGWNEQFF
TRBV19	TRBD1	-	TRBJ2-2	TGTGCCAGTAGTGATAGGACAGGGGGTAACGGGGAGCTGTTTTTT	CASSDRTGGNGELFF
TRBV7-3	-	-	TRBJ2-7	TGTGCCAGCAGCGAGACAGTCTCCTACGAGCAGTACTTC	CASSETVSYEQYF
TRBV6-1	-	many	TRBJ1-3	TGTGCCAGCAGAAGCGTGGGACGGCGAAACACCATATATTTT	CASRSVGRRNTIYF
TRBV25-1	-	-	TRBJ2-2	TGTGCCAGCAGTGAGACCCGGCAGAACACCGGGGAGCTGTTTTTT	CASSETRQNTGELFF
TRBV14	TRBD1	-	TRBJ2-3	TGTGCCAGCAGCCAAGCCGGGACAGGGAACACAGATACGCAGTATTTT	CASSQAGTGNTDTQYF
TRBV27	TRBD2	many	TRBJ2-7	TGTGCAAGCGGGCTAGCGGGGTCCTACGAGCAGTACTTC	CASGLAGSYEQYF
TRBV19	TRBD1	-	TRBJ2-7	TGTGCCAGTAGTAGGGACAGGGGCTACGAGCAGTACTTC	CASSRDRGYEQYF
TRBV9	-	-	TRBJ1-1	TGTGCCAGCAGCCCTTCGCTGAGGAACACTGAAGCTTTCTTT	CASSPSLRNTEAFF
TRBV19	TRBD2	many	TRBJ2-3	TGTGCCAGTAGTATAGAGGGGGGGGATACGCAGTATTTT	CASSIEGGDTQYF
TRBV20-1	-	-	TRBJ2-1	TGCAGTGCTACCGACCCCGTAACTGATGAGCAGTTCTTC	CSATDPVTDEQFF
TRBV20-1	TRBD2	-	TRBJ2-3	TGCAGTGCTGACGGGACTAGCGGGGGGTACGACACAGATACGCAGTATTTT	CSADGTSGGYDTDTQYF
TRBV2	-	medium-sized	TRBJ1-1	TGTGCCAGCAGTGAATACCTAGGACAGAACACTGAAGCTTTCTTT	CASSEYLGQNTEAFF
TRBV5-4	TRBD1	-	TRBJ1-2	TGTGCCAGCAGCCCCGGGACAGGGGGTCGCGGCTACACCTTC	CASSPGTGGRGYTF